This T cell receptor beta chain was recorded in a study of blood T cells in healthy people across ages. The use of a sample-barcoded 5' primer and a J-beta primer mix characterized a second PCR of roughly 6 to 11 cycles. There were at least 3 million CDR3-containing paired-end reads obtained from each sample. TCRdb fed the 5' RACE reads into MiXCR, producing one record per CDR3 protein. The table lists 1.8 million or so distinct CDR3 sequences, roughly 43% of them singletons, with under 30% in the top ten. The CDR3 spans 14 residues. Germline CDR1 reads SGHTA; CDR2 reads FQGNSA. This clonotype has a handful of counts. The junction and the germline gene differ at one end; a read error may be behind it.

The sample comprised blood. The sequence came from a human donor in good health. The V and J genes are TRBV7-2 and TRBJ2-7; maybe TRBD2 (6 bases). The CDR3, as DNA: TGCGCCAGCAGCCACCCTTCGGGAGCCTACGAGCAGTACTTC. Protein sequence: CASSHPSGAYEQYF.